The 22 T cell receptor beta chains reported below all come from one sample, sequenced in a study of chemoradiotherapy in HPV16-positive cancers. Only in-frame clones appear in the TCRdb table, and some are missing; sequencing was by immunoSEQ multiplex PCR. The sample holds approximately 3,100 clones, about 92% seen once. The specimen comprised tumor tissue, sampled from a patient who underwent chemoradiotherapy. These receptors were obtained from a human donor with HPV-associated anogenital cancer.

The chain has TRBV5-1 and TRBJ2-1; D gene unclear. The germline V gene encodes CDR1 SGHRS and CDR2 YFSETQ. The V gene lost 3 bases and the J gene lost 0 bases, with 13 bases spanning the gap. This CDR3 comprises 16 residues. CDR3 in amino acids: CASSSQGLGSYNEQFF. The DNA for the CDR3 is TGCGCCAGCAGCTCACAAGGCCTCGGCTCCTACAATGAGCAGTTCTTC.

CDR3 in amino acids: CAWSHGGAYEQYF. The CDR3 nucleotides read TGTGCCTGGAGTCACGGGGGGGCGTACGAGCAGTACTTC. The rearrangement links TRBV30 to TRBJ2-7; TRBD2 aligns across 8 bases. Unmatched junction bases numbered 4, after V lost 2 bases and J lost 4 bases. The CDR3 totals 13 residues. Looked up from germline, CDR1 is GTSNPN and CDR2 is SVGIG (reference sequence).

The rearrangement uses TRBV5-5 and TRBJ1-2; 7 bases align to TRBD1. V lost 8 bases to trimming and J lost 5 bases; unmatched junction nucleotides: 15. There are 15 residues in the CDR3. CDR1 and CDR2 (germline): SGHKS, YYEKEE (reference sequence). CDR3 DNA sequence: TGTGCCAGAACCGGGACAGAGAATTTAGGGTATGGCTACACCTTC. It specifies CARTGTENLGYGYTF.

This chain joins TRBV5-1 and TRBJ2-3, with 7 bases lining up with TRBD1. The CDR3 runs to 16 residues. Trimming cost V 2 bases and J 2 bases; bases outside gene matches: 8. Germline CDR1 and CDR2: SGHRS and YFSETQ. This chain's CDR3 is CASSLYRDRDTDTQYF. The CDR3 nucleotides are TGCGCCAGCAGCTTATACCGGGACAGAGACACAGATACGCAGTATTTT.

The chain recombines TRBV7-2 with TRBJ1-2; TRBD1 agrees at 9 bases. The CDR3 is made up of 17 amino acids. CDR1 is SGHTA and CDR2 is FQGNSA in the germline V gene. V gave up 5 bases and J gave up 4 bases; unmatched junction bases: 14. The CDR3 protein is CASSRGQGELSRYGYTF. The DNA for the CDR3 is TGTGCCAGCAGCCGGGGACAGGGAGAATTATCCCGCTATGGCTACACCTTC. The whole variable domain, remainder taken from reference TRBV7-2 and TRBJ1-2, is GAGVSQSPSNKVTEKGKDVELRCDPISGHTALYWYRQSLGQGLEFLIYFQGNSAPDKSGLPSDRFSAERTGGSVSTLTIQRTQQEDSAVYLCASSRGQGELSRYGYTFGSGTRLTVV.

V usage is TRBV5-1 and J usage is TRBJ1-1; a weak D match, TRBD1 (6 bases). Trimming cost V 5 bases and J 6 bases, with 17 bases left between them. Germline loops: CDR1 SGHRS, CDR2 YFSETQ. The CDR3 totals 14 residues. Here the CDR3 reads CASRGEGGVSEAFF. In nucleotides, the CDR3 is TGCGCCAGCAGGGGGGAAGGGGGGGTTTCTGAAGCTTTCTTT.

CDR3 sequence reads: CASSDLLGGSAEAFF. Written as DNA, the CDR3 is TGTGCCAGCAGCGACTTACTAGGGGGATCTGCTGAAGCTTTCTTT. V gene TRBV7-9 combines with J gene TRBJ1-1; D might be TRBD1 (6 bases). Trimming removed 5 bases at V and 6 bases at J, with 19 bases between. The CDR3 is 15 residues long. Germline-derived CDR1 and CDR2 are SEHNR and FQNEAQ (reference sequence). Full variable domain (missing parts from reference TRBV7-9 and TRBJ1-1): DTGVSQNPRHKITKRGQNVTFRCDPISEHNRLYWYRQTLGQGPEFLTYFQNEAQLEKSRLLSDRFSAERPKGSFSTLEIQRTEQGDSAMYLCASSDLLGGSAEAFFGQGTRLTVV.

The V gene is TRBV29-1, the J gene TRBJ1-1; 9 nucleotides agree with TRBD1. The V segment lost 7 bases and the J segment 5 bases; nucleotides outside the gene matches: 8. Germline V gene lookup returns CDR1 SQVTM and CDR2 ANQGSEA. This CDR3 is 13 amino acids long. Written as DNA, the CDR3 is TGCAGCGGGTCGACAGGGGGTGAGACTGAAGCTTTCTTT. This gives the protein CSGSTGGETEAFF.

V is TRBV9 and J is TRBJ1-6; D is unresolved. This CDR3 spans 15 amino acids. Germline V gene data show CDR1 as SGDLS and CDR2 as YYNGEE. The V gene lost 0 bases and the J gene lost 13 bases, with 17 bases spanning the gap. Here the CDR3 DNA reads TGTGCCAGCAGCGTAGTGGAGGGTTCTAGTTCTCCCCTCCACTTT. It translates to CASSVVEGSSSPLHF. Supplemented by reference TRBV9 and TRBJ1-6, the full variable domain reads DSGVTQTPKHLITATGQRVTLRCSPRSGDLSVYWYQQSLDQGLQFLIQYYNGEERAKGNILERFSAQQFPDLHSELNLSSLELGDSALYFCASSVVEGSSSPLHFGNGTRLTVT.

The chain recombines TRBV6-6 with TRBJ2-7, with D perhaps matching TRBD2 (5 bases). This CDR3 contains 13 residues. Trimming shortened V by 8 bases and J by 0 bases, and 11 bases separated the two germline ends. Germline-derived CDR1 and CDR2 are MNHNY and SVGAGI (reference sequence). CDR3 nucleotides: TGTGCCAGCTCTCCCGAGGGCTCCTACGAGCAGTACGTC. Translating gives CASSPEGSYEQYV.

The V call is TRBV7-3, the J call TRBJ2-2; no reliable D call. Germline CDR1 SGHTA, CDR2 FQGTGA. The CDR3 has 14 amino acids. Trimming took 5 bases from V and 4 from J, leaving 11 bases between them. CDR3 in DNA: TGTGCCAGCAGCCGAATTTTAAGCACCGGGGAGCTGTTTTTT. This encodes CASSRILSTGELFF.

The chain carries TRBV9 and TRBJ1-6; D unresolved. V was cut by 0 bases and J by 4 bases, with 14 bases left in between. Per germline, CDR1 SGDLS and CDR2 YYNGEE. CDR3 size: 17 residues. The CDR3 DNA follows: TGTGCCAGCAGCGTAGGCGGTTCGACGGAGTATAATTCACCCCTCCACTTT. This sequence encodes CASSVGGSTEYNSPLHF.

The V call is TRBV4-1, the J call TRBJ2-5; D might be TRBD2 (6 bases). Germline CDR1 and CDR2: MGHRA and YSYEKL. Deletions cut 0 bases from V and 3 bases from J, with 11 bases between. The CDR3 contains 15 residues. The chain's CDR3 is CASSQDLRGKETQYF. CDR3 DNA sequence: TGCGCCAGCAGCCAAGATCTACGGGGGAAAGAGACCCAGTACTTC.

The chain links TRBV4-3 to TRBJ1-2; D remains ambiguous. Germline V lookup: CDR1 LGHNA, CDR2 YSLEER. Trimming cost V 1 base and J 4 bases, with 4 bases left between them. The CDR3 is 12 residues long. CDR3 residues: CASSQAPYGYTF. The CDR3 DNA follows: TGCGCCAGCAGCCAAGCCCCCTATGGCTACACCTTC.

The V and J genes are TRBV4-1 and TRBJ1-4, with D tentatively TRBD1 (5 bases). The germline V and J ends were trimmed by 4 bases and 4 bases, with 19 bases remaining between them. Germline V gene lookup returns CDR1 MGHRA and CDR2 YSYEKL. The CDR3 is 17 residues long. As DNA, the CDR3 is TGCGCCAGCAGCCGGGGGGGGTTAGTACAGGTTAATGAAAAACTGTTTTTT. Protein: CASSRGGLVQVNEKLFF.

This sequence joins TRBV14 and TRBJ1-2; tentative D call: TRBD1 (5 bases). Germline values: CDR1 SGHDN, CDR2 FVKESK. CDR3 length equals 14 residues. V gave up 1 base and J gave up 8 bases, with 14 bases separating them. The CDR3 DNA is TGTGCCAGCAGCCAAGTTTCGATTGGGGACGGCTACACCTTC. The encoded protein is CASSQVSIGDGYTF.

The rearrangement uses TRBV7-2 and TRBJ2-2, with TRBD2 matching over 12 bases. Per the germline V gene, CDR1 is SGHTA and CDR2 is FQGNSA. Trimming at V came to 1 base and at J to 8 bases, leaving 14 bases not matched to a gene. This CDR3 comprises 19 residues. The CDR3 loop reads CASSLGFGVASGRAGELFF. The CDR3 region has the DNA TGTGCCAGCAGCTTAGGTTTCGGAGTGGCTAGCGGGAGGGCGGGGGAGCTGTTTTTT.

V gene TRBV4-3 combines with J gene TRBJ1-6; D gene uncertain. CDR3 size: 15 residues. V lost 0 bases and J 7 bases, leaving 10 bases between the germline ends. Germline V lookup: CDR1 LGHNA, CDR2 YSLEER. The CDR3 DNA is TGCGCCAGCAGCCAAGATTGGCTCAGAAATTCACCCCTCCACTTT. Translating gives CASSQDWLRNSPLHF.

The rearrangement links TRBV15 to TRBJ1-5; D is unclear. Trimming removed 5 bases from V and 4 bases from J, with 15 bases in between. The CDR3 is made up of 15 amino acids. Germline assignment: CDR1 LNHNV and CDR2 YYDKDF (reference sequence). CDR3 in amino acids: CATSPTRERNQPQHF. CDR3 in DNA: TGTGCCACCAGCCCGACTCGGGAGAGGAATCAGCCCCAGCATTTT.

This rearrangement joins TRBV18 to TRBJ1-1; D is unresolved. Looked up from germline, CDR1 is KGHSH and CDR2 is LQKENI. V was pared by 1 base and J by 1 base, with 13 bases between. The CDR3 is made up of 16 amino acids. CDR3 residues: CASSPLPAGGNTEAFF. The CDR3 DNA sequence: TGTGCCAGCTCACCACTACCCGCAGGTGGGAACACTGAAGCTTTCTTT.

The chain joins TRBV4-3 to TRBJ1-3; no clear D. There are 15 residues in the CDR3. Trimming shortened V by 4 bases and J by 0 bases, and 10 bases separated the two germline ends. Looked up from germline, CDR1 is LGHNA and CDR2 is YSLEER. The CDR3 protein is CASSPGSSSGNTIYF. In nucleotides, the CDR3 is TGCGCCAGCAGCCCCGGGTCTTCCTCTGGAAACACCATATATTTT.

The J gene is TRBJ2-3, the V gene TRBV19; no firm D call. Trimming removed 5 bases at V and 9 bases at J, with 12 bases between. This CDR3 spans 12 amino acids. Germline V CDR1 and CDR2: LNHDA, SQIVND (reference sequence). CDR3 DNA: TGTGCCAGTAGTCCCGAGACCGAGACGCAGTATTTT. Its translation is CASSPETETQYF.